This T cell receptor (beta chain) comes out of a study of CD8+CD57+ T cells in acquired aplastic anemia. As for the study in general: Sorted CD4+ and CD8+ cells gave an average of about 3.4 ug of DNA. Study findings and constraints: Researchers report that fewer than 35 CD8+ CDR3 sequences appeared in both patients and controls. Between the patient and control groups, CD8+ Simpson's diversity did not differ significantly.

Genomic DNA served as template for TCR beta VDJ and CDR3 profiling. One entry per CDR3 protein, called by TCRdb with MiXCR from the reads. The table has tens of thousands of distinct CDR3 sequences, approximately 63% seen once. Before being chosen for sequencing, patients had shown CD8+CD57+ cell expansion by flow cytometry. No therapy was given to patients before blood sampling. Worth noting for this clonotype: Its antigen is as yet unknown.

V trimming: 7 bases; J trimming: 8 bases; junction bases outside the gene matches: 4. This CDR3 spans 11 amino acids. Looked up from germline, CDR1 is SGDLS and CDR2 is YYNGEE. The TCR sequence derives from a human donor with aplastic anemia. This sequence joins TRBV9 and TRBJ2-3; 7 bases map to TRBD2. The sequenced sample consisted of sorted CD4+, CD8+, or CD8+CD57+ T cells (not recorded which) from PBMCs. The CDR3 spells CASGWGGTQYF. As DNA, the CDR3 is TGTGCCAGCGGATGGGGGGGTACGCAGTATTTT.